This passage covers 31 T cell receptor beta chains from one sample sequenced in a study of blood T cells in healthy people across ages. The use of a sample-barcoded 5' primer and a J-beta primer mix characterized a second PCR of roughly 7 to 11 cycles. MiXCR was run by TCRdb on the 5' RACE reads, yielding one entry per CDR3 protein. Here the sample spans about 720,000 distinct CDR3 sequences, approximately 22% being singletons. The sample was blood. These receptors originate from a man aged 70 or older in good health.

This clonotype was observed a few times. The CDR3 reads CASSIEGHQGNEQFF. The CDR3 nucleotides are TGTGCCAGTAGTATAGAGGGACACCAAGGCAATGAGCAGTTCTTC. The V call is TRBV19, the J call TRBJ2-1, with D tentatively TRBD1 (6 bases). Between the trimmed V and J ends, which lost 0 bases and 6 bases, there was a span of 12 bases. CDR3 length equals 15 residues. Germline V gene sequence: CDR1 LNHDA, CDR2 SQIVND (reference sequence).

This chain links TRBV7-2 with TRBJ2-1; 12 bases are shared with TRBD2. Germline V gene sequence: CDR1 SGHTA, CDR2 FQGNSA. The CDR3 consists of 15 residues. V shed 4 bases, J shed 6 bases, and the junction held 4 bases outside the gene matches. In DNA form, the CDR3 reads TGTGCCAGCAGCTACCCTAGCGGGGGGGGCAATGAGCAGTTCTTC. This sequence encodes CASSYPSGGGNEQFF.

The J gene is TRBJ2-2, the V gene TRBV7-2, with D hard to call. The CDR3 consists of 15 residues. Germline V lookup: CDR1 SGHTA, CDR2 FQGNSA. V was trimmed by 7 bases and J by 7 bases, leaving 19 bases between them. In DNA form, the CDR3 reads TGTGCCAGCACCTTCTGGGCCCAACGAGGCGGGGAGCTGTTTTTT. It codes for CASTFWAQRGGELFF.

This clonotype was recorded at least ten times. The chain has TRBV12-3 or TRBV12-4 and TRBJ2-5; D not certain. This CDR3 comprises 12 residues. V shed 5 bases and J shed 5 bases, with 9 bases lying between them. For the CDR3, the DNA is TGTGCCAGCAGTCCACAGTGGGAGACCCAGTACTTC. This translates into CASSPQWETQYF.

This clonotype was seen only a few times. The chain recombines TRBV5-1 with TRBJ2-2; D might be TRBD2 (7 bases). The V end was cut by 1 base, the J end by 6 bases, with 13 bases between. Germline V gives CDR1 SGHRS, CDR2 YFSETQ. CDR3 length equals 15 residues. The CDR3 DNA reads TGCGCCAGCAGCTTGACGGGGGGCACTTCCGGGGAGCTGTTTTTT. Residues: CASSLTGGTSGELFF.

This clonotype was counted a few times. The chain is built from TRBV7-9 and TRBJ2-3; 7 nucleotides align to TRBD1. Germline assignment: CDR1 SEHNR and CDR2 FQNEAQ (reference sequence). This CDR3 has 15 residues. The trim removed 5 bases at V and 1 base at J, leaving 6 bases unmatched. DNA for the CDR3: TGTGCCAGCAGCCAAAGTCAGGGGGGCACAGATACGCAGTATTTT. This translates into CASSQSQGGTDTQYF. The whole variable domain, remainder taken from reference TRBV7-9 and TRBJ2-3, is DTGVSQNPRHKITKRGQNVTFRCDPISEHNRLYWYRQTLGQGPEFLTYFQNEAQLEKSRLLSDRFSAERPKGSFSTLEIQRTEQGDSAMYLCASSQSQGGTDTQYFGPGTRLTVL.

About this clonotype: An end of the junction does not agree with germline; a read error may underlie this. The chain uses TRBV29-1 and TRBJ2-3; the D is unclear. Germline V gives CDR1 SQVTM, CDR2 ANQGSEA. CDR3 length: 14 amino acids. CDR3 sequence: CSVDGGESTDTQCF. Written as DNA, the CDR3 is TGCAGCGTTGACGGTGGGGAATCCACAGATACGCAGTGTTTT.

This rearrangement joins TRBV7-2 to TRBJ2-4; D is undetermined. The CDR3 sequence is 12 residues long. The V end lost 7 bases, the J end lost 9 bases, and 13 bases lay between the germline ends. Per germline, CDR1 SGHTA and CDR2 FQGNSA. The DNA of the CDR3 is TGTACCAGCACCAAAGACCGGTTCATTCAGTACTTC. It yields the protein CTSTKDRFIQYF.

In its sample, this clonotype was seen a few times. The rearrangement links TRBV6-6 to TRBJ2-3, with 12 bases matching TRBD2. V lost 6 bases to trimming and J lost 4 bases; unmatched junction nucleotides: 5. The CDR3 loop spans 15 amino acids. The germline CDR1 and CDR2 sequences are MNHNY and SVGAGI (reference sequence). Here the CDR3 DNA reads TGTGCCAGCAGGCGGACTAGCGGGAAGGCAGATACGCAGTATTTT. Residues: CASRRTSGKADTQYF.

The chain recombines TRBV11-3 with TRBJ2-1, with 9 bases that match TRBD2. From germline, CDR1 is SGHNT and CDR2 YENEEA. The CDR3 loop spans 15 amino acids. Losses at the gene ends were 4 bases for V and 6 bases for J; bases not matched to a gene: 7. CDR3 residues: CASSSSSGVGNEQFF. The CDR3 coding sequence is TGTGCCAGCAGCTCCTCTAGCGGGGTGGGCAATGAGCAGTTCTTC.

V is TRBV20-1 and J is TRBJ2-3, with 9 bases matching TRBD2. The CDR3 has 13 amino acids. From germline, CDR1 is DFQATT and CDR2 SNEGSKA (reference sequence). With 5 bases clipped from V and 8 bases from J, the junction kept 8 bases outside the gene matches. The CDR3 here is CSAPAGGQVTQYF. The DNA of the CDR3 is TGCAGTGCTCCCGCGGGGGGGCAGGTTACGCAGTATTTT.

The chain recombines TRBV6-6 with TRBJ2-5, with 8 positions matching TRBD2. CDR1 is MNHNY, CDR2 SVGAGI, per germline (reference sequence). The CDR3 totals 15 residues. V gave up 5 bases and J gave up 5 bases; unmatched junction bases: 10. This CDR3 reads CASSQPGLEGETQYF. CDR3 DNA: TGTGCCAGCAGTCAACCGGGACTAGAAGGGGAGACCCAGTACTTC.

This clonotype was counted between two and nine times. V is TRBV6-1 and J is TRBJ2-3, with no clear D. Germline V CDR1 and CDR2: MNHNS, SASEGT. V was pared by 2 bases and J by 4 bases, with 10 bases between. The CDR3 contains 14 residues. The CDR3 sequence: CASSEFLGPDTQYF. The CDR3 nucleotides read TGTGCCAGCAGTGAATTCCTAGGCCCAGATACGCAGTATTTT.

This clonotype was detected a few times. V and J are TRBV5-1 and TRBJ1-1; D is ambiguous. The CDR3 runs to 16 residues. Germline CDR1 SGHRS, CDR2 YFSETQ. Trimming removed 4 bases at V and 0 bases at J, with 16 bases between. The chain's CDR3 is CASSNLSPTLNTEAFF. CDR3 coding DNA: TGCGCCAGCAGCAATCTTTCGCCGACACTGAACACTGAAGCTTTCTTT. The full variable domain, completed using reference TRBV5-1 and TRBJ1-1, is KAGVTQTPRYLIKTRGQQVTLSCSPISGHRSVSWYQQTPGQGLQFLFEYFSETQRNKGNFPGRFSGRQFSNSRSEMNVSTLELGDSALYLCASSNLSPTLNTEAFFGQGTRLTVV.

The V and J genes are TRBV5-1 and TRBJ2-7; 7 nucleotides agree with TRBD1. CDR1 and CDR2 (germline): SGHRS, YFSETQ. This CDR3 region has 14 residues. V lost 6 bases, J lost 4 bases, and 10 bases stayed unmatched. This CDR3 reads CASNKQEGQYEQYF. The CDR3 DNA is TGCGCCAGCAACAAACAAGAGGGACAGTACGAGCAGTACTTC.

The chain has TRBV7-6 and TRBJ2-1; D unclear. The V gene lost 1 base and the J gene lost 4 bases, with 5 bases spanning the gap. CDR1 is SGHVS and CDR2 is FNYEAQ in the germline V gene. The CDR3 has 13 amino acids. The CDR3 protein is CASSLEEYNEQFF. The DNA of the CDR3 is TGTGCCAGCAGCTTAGAGGAGTACAATGAGCAGTTCTTC.

This clonotype was counted a few times. V is TRBV5-1 and J is TRBJ2-2, with TRBD1 matching 8 bases. Germline V gene data show CDR1 as SGHRS and CDR2 as YFSETQ. The CDR3 covers 16 residues. Trimming cost V 4 bases and J 4 bases; bases outside gene matches: 9. Here the CDR3 DNA reads TGCGCCAGCAGCATGAGACAGGGGCTGGGCACCGGGGAGCTGTTTTTT. This codes for CASSMRQGLGTGELFF. Variable domain in full (rest from reference TRBV5-1 and TRBJ2-2): KAGVTQTPRYLIKTRGQQVTLSCSPISGHRSVSWYQQTPGQGLQFLFEYFSETQRNKGNFPGRFSGRQFSNSRSEMNVSTLELGDSALYLCASSMRQGLGTGELFFGEGSRLTVL.

The table lists this clonotype with a few counts. V is TRBV20-1 and J is TRBJ2-5; possibly TRBD1 for D (6 bases). The tail of the sequence fits TRBJ2-1 better, so the J call may be wrong. Germline V gives CDR1 DFQATT, CDR2 SNEGSKA (reference sequence). The CDR3 runs 14 residues. The CDR3 sequence is CSAVGLQGSGEQFF. Written as DNA, the CDR3 is TGCAGTGCTGTGGGCCTACAGGGTAGTGGTGAGCAGTTCTTC.

This clonotype appeared a few times. A junction end diverges from the germline sequence, so it may reflect a read error. V usage is TRBV5-6 and J usage is TRBJ2-3, with 7 bases lining up with TRBD2. Germline loops: CDR1 SGHDT, CDR2 YYEEEE. This CDR3 region has 16 residues. The CDR3 loop reads CASSISGALSTNTQYF. CDR3 coding DNA: TGTGCCAGCAGCATAAGCGGGGCCCTCTCCACAAATACGCAGTATTTT.

The J gene is TRBJ2-3, the V gene TRBV3-1; D gene uncertain. With 3 bases removed from V and 8 bases from J, the gap between germline ends came to 12 bases. In germline, CDR1 is LGHDT, CDR2 YNNKEL (reference sequence). The CDR3 extends over 13 amino acids. CDR3 in DNA: TGTGCCAGCAGCCAGGCCGAGTCCGGTACGCAGTATTTT. This codes for CASSQAESGTQYF.

This chain joins TRBV14 and TRBJ2-7; D may correspond to TRBD1 or TRBD2 (5 bases each). Looked up from germline, CDR1 is SGHDN and CDR2 is FVKESK. The CDR3 runs to 14 residues. Trimming removed 4 bases from V and 6 bases from J, with 16 bases in between. CDR3 DNA: TGTGCCAGCAGCCTCCCTCGAGGGGCGACCGAGCAGTACTTC. It yields the protein CASSLPRGATEQYF.

The chain is built from TRBV12-3 or TRBV12-4 and TRBJ2-7, with D possibly matching TRBD1 (6 bases). The CDR3 is 11 amino acids. Trimming stripped 10 bases from V and 4 bases from J, with 11 bases between. The CDR3 protein is CATGRGYEQYF. CDR3 sequence (DNA): TGTGCCACGGGAAGGGGGTACGAGCAGTACTTC.

This clonotype was counted only a few times. This chain uses TRBV3-1 with TRBJ2-5; D is unresolved. This CDR3 is built from 15 residues. Trimming pared 1 base from V and 11 bases from J, leaving 20 bases between. Germline V lookup: CDR1 LGHDT, CDR2 YNNKEL (reference sequence). DNA of the CDR3: TGTGCCAGCAGCCAAGTTCTAGGCGGTGTTGGTGAGCAGTACTTC. Amino acids: CASSQVLGGVGEQYF.

The chain carries TRBV20-1 and TRBJ1-1; a possible D gene is TRBD1 (5 bases). The germline CDR1 and CDR2 sequences are DFQATT and SNEGSKA (reference sequence). V lost 3 bases and J 10 bases, leaving 15 bases between the germline ends. CDR3 length: 12 amino acids. In DNA form, the CDR3 reads TGCAGTGCTAGGAGCCAGGGCGTATTAGCTTTCTTT. Translating it yields CSARSQGVLAFF.

The chain links TRBV6-5 to TRBJ2-7, with 7 positions matching TRBD1. The CDR3 is 13 amino acids. The V and J ends lost 4 bases and 3 bases, in that order; junction bases with no gene match: 3. CDR1 MNHEY and CDR2 SVGAGI come from the germline V gene. The CDR3 DNA follows: TGTGCCAGCAGTTGGGGACAGAACTACGAGCAGTACTTC. Its protein is CASSWGQNYEQYF.

This clonotype was detected only a few times. The V call is TRBV12-3 or TRBV12-4, the J call TRBJ1-3; TRBD1 aligns across 8 bases. Trimming removed 6 bases from V and 7 bases from J; junction bases left unmatched: 2. The CDR3 totals 12 residues. DNA of the CDR3: TGTGCCAGCAGCAGGACAGGGAACACCATATATTTT. Encoded protein: CASSRTGNTIYF.

This clonotype appeared a single time. This sequence joins TRBV29-1 and TRBJ2-1; 10 nucleotides line up with TRBD2. This CDR3 spans 13 amino acids. The junction had 4 bases not matched to a gene; V was cut back by 7 bases and J by 4 bases. CDR1 is SQVTM and CDR2 is ANQGSEA in the germline V gene. The CDR3 reads CSASGGDYNEQFF. The CDR3 DNA reads TGCAGCGCGAGCGGGGGGGATTACAATGAGCAGTTCTTC.

This clonotype appeared a few times. This sequence joins TRBV12-3 or TRBV12-4 and TRBJ1-5, with TRBD1 identical over 8 bases. CDR3 length: 16 residues. The trim removed 5 bases at V and 0 bases at J, leaving 6 bases unmatched. This CDR3 reads CASSIQGGLSNQPQHF. CDR3 DNA: TGTGCCAGCAGTATACAGGGGGGACTTAGCAATCAGCCCCAGCATTTT.

This clonotype showed up just a few times. The chain combines TRBV28 with TRBJ2-5; D remains ambiguous. The CDR3 runs 13 residues. The germline gives CDR1 MDHEN, CDR2 SYDVKM. V was clipped by 7 bases and J by 5 bases, with 14 bases between them. The CDR3 DNA sequence: TGTGCCAGCATGGGCGGTTCGTGGGAGACCCAGTACTTC. Amino acids: CASMGGSWETQYF.

This sequence joins TRBV29-1 and TRBJ2-7; 7 bases fit TRBD2. This CDR3 contains 12 residues. Germline lookup yields CDR1 SQVTM and CDR2 ANQGSEA. The junction had 4 bases not matched to a gene; V was cut back by 4 bases and J by 4 bases. In DNA form, the CDR3 reads TGCAGCGTTGTCGGGGGGAGGTACGAGCAGTACTTC. Protein: CSVVGGRYEQYF.

The rearrangement links TRBV7-9 to TRBJ2-7, with D maybe TRBD2 (5 bases). Germline CDR1 and CDR2: SEHNR and FQNEAQ (reference sequence). Trimming cost V 5 bases and J 3 bases, with 14 bases left between them. The CDR3 has 14 residues. Here the CDR3 DNA reads TGTGCCAGCAGCACCGTTAGCGCCCACTACGAGCAGTACTTC. Its translation: CASSTVSAHYEQYF.